This T cell receptor beta chain derives from a study of cytomegalovirus exposure and HLA in healthy donors. Study conclusions and caveats: Later work showed greater clonal expansion in HLA-associated TCR beta chains than in equally common others.

Turning to this clone: Its specificity is not known.

The J segment lost 0 bases and the V segment lost 4 bases, leaving 5 bases of the junction unmatched. The V gene's germline CDR1 is PRHDT and CDR2 FYEKMQ (reference sequence). CDR3 size: 15 residues. Both 60 Vbeta primers and 13 Jbeta primers went into the PCR. Libraries were prepared by immunoSEQ multiplex PCR; TCRdb keeps only in-frame clonotypes and omits some of them. Of about 25,000 clones listed, almost 70% were seen once; the top ten hold under 4.5%. J is TRBJ1-1 and V is TRBV13, with 7 nucleotides matching TRBD1. The sequence was collected from a woman aged 45-65 years in good health and CMV-seronegative. The sequenced sample was PBMCs. The CDR3 DNA is TGTGCCAGCAGCTCACCGGGACAGATGAACACTGAAGCTTTCTTT. Its translation: CASSSPGQMNTEAFF.